A selection of T cell receptor beta chains follows, all from one sample in a study of shared clonotypes between healthy human individuals. Generated by immunoSEQ multiplex PCR, the TCRdb table keeps only in-frame clones and is missing some. This sample has under 1 million clones, with roughly 92% found just once. The sequencing sample was made of naive CD8+ T cells sorted from blood. The receptors stem from a man younger than 40 in good health. Each CDR3 is given with its conserved first and last residue. Each record gives: CDR3 protein, CDR3 DNA, CDR3 length, V gene, D gene, J gene, clone size. A D gene is named only where the DNA matches it firmly. The size field is filled for only some rows; it gives once, few, many or a size class.

CDR3: CASSIRQEAFF; DNA: TGTGCCAGTAGTATCCGACAGGAAGCTTTCTTT; length: 11; V: TRBV19; D: .; J: TRBJ1-1; size: few
CDR3: CASRDTGGGNQPQHF; DNA: TGTGCCAGTAGGGATACAGGGGGCGGCAATCAGCCCCAGCATTTT; length: 15; V: TRBV19; D: TRBD1; J: TRBJ1-5; size: .
CDR3: CASSEAGSYNEQFF; DNA: TGTGCCAGCAGTGAAGCCGGTTCCTACAATGAGCAGTTCTTC; length: 14; V: TRBV2; D: .; J: TRBJ2-1; size: .
CDR3: CASSLVKDEQYF; DNA: TGTGCCAGCAGCTTAGTTAAGGACGAGCAGTACTTC; length: 12; V: TRBV7-2; D: .; J: TRBJ2-7; size: .
CDR3: CASSPSGVFGAYEQYF; DNA: TGCGCCAGCAGCCCTTCAGGGGTGTTTGGGGCCTACGAGCAGTACTTC; length: 16; V: TRBV4-1; D: .; J: TRBJ2-7; size: .
CDR3: CASSLSIHNEQFF; DNA: TGTGCCAGCAGTTTATCCATCCACAATGAGCAGTTCTTC; length: 13; V: TRBV27; D: .; J: TRBJ2-1; size: .
CDR3: CASRPGEADTQYF; DNA: TGTGCCAGTAGACCAGGGGAGGCAGATACGCAGTATTTT; length: 13; V: TRBV19; D: .; J: TRBJ2-3; size: .
CDR3: CASSRAYGNQPQHF; DNA: TGTGCCAGCAGTCGGGCATACGGCAATCAGCCCCAGCATTTT; length: 14; V: TRBV27; D: .; J: TRBJ1-5; size: .
CDR3: CAWSEDRRGEKLFF; DNA: TGTGCCTGGAGTGAGGACAGGAGGGGAGAAAAACTGTTTTTT; length: 14; V: TRBV30; D: TRBD1; J: TRBJ1-4; size: .
CDR3: CASSLGGDTEAFF; DNA: TGTGCCAGCAGCTTAGGGGGGGACACTGAAGCTTTCTTT; length: 13; V: TRBV13; D: .; J: TRBJ1-1; size: .
CDR3: CASSQAGLALWTDTQYF; DNA: TGTGCCAGCAGCCAAGCAGGACTAGCATTGTGGACAGATACGCAGTATTTT; length: 17; V: TRBV14; D: TRBD2; J: TRBJ2-3; size: .
CDR3: CASSFWDTQYF; DNA: TGTGCCAGCAGTTTTTGGGATACGCAGTATTTT; length: 11; V: TRBV27; D: .; J: TRBJ2-3; size: .
CDR3: CASKRLDSGNTIYF; DNA: TGTGCCAGCAAGAGATTGGACTCTGGAAACACCATATATTTT; length: 14; V: TRBV2; D: .; J: TRBJ1-3; size: .
CDR3: CAWSARDAQYF; DNA: TGTGCCTGGAGTGCCAGAGACGCGCAGTATTTT; length: 11; V: TRBV30; D: .; J: TRBJ2-3; size: .
CDR3: CASSEVGLSYEQYF; DNA: TGTGCCAGCAGTGAAGTAGGACTGAGCTACGAGCAGTACTTC; length: 14; V: TRBV6-1; D: .; J: TRBJ2-7; size: .
CDR3: CASSWDGLQEGYTF; DNA: TGTGCCAGCAGCTGGGACGGACTACAGGAGGGCTACACCTTC; length: 14; V: TRBV7-9; D: .; J: TRBJ1-2; size: .
CDR3: CASTGTGLYEQYF; DNA: TGTGCCAGTACCGGGACAGGGCTATACGAGCAGTACTTC; length: 13; V: TRBV27; D: TRBD1; J: TRBJ2-7; size: .
CDR3: CASSEGGIATNEKLFF; DNA: TGTGCCAGCAGTGAAGGTGGGATTGCAACTAATGAAAAACTGTTTTTT; length: 16; V: TRBV6-1; D: .; J: TRBJ1-4; size: .
CDR3: CAISYRDEDYEQYF; DNA: TGTGCCATCAGCTACCGTGACGAAGACTACGAGCAGTACTTC; length: 14; V: TRBV10-3; D: .; J: TRBJ2-7; size: .
CDR3: CASSPGRGTGGLRNTEAFF; DNA: TGTGCCAGCAGCCCAGGGCGGGGGACAGGGGGCTTGAGAAACACTGAAGCTTTCTTT; length: 19; V: TRBV21-1; D: .; J: TRBJ1-1; size: .
CDR3: CASSTGQGEEQYF; DNA: TGTGCCAGCAGCACCGGACAGGGGGAAGAGCAGTACTTC; length: 13; V: TRBV13; D: TRBD1; J: TRBJ2-7; size: .
CDR3: CASSPGGEYNEQFF; DNA: TGTGCCAGCAGTCCGGGCGGGGAATACAATGAGCAGTTCTTC; length: 14; V: TRBV27; D: .; J: TRBJ2-1; size: .
CDR3: CASSFPSVAVNSNQPQHF; DNA: TGTGCCAGCAGTTTTCCGTCGGTGGCAGTCAATAGCAATCAGCCCCAGCATTTT; length: 18; V: TRBV28; D: .; J: TRBJ1-5; size: .
CDR3: CSVEDRGGGTDTQYF; DNA: TGCAGCGTTGAAGATCGTGGGGGTGGCACAGATACGCAGTATTTT; length: 15; V: TRBV29-1; D: .; J: TRBJ2-3; size: .
CDR3: CASRGTVRYEQYF; DNA: TGTGCCAGCAGGGGGACAGTCCGCTACGAGCAGTACTTC; length: 13; V: TRBV25-1; D: TRBD1; J: TRBJ2-7; size: .
CDR3: CASSPGVTVYQPQHF; DNA: TGTGCCAGCAGTCCAGGCGTCACGGTCTACCAGCCCCAGCATTTT; length: 15; V: TRBV6-5; D: .; J: TRBJ1-5; size: once
CDR3: CASSVQPQGASYNEQFF; DNA: TGTGCCAGCAGTGTTCAGCCACAGGGGGCAAGTTACAATGAGCAGTTCTTC; length: 17; V: TRBV27; D: TRBD1; J: TRBJ2-1; size: .
CDR3: CASSLVIREGTDTQYF; DNA: TGTGCCAGCAGCTTGGTTATCCGGGAAGGCACAGATACGCAGTATTTT; length: 16; V: TRBV7-2; D: .; J: TRBJ2-3; size: .
CDR3: CASSFAAGGMNTEAFF; DNA: TGTGCCAGCAGTTTTGCGGCAGGGGGAATGAACACTGAAGCTTTCTTT; length: 16; V: TRBV28; D: TRBD1; J: TRBJ1-1; size: .
CDR3: CASSWRTGVSYEQYF; DNA: TGTGCCAGCAGCTGGCGGACAGGGGTCTCGTACGAGCAGTACTTC; length: 15; V: TRBV5-5; D: TRBD1; J: TRBJ2-7; size: .
CDR3: CASSWGQGSSYEQYF; DNA: TGTGCCAGCAGCTGGGGTCAGGGGAGCTCCTACGAGCAGTACTTC; length: 15; V: TRBV5-8; D: .; J: TRBJ2-7; size: .
CDR3: CASSGISTDTQYF; DNA: TGTGCCAGTAGTGGGATTAGCACAGATACGCAGTATTTT; length: 13; V: TRBV19; D: .; J: TRBJ2-3; size: .
CDR3: CASGSSGVVISYEQYF; DNA: TGTGCTAGTGGTTCGTCCGGGGTTGTGATCTCCTACGAGCAGTACTTC; length: 16; V: TRBV12-5; D: .; J: TRBJ2-7; size: .
CDR3: CSVEGWGRGDNEQYF; DNA: TGCAGCGTTGAAGGTTGGGGCAGGGGGGACAACGAGCAGTACTTC; length: 15; V: TRBV29-1; D: .; J: TRBJ2-7; size: .
CDR3: CSVVLRDHPPNEQFF; DNA: TGCAGCGTTGTGTTGCGGGACCACCCCCCCAATGAGCAGTTCTTC; length: 15; V: TRBV29-1; D: .; J: TRBJ2-1; size: .